In this sample, the clone carrying this T cell receptor (beta chain) turned up a few times. Its specificity is not known. A read error is possible here, since a much larger clone lies one base away. This sample is drawn from a study of T cells in Graves' hyperthyroidism and ophthalmopathy. Study results and limitations: The majority of expanded thyroid clonotypes above 0.001 also appeared in blood.

Lactation, pregnancy, other autoimmune disease or uncontrolled infection excluded patients. Germline values: CDR1 SGHNT, CDR2 YYREEE (reference sequence). V lost 2 bases and J lost 0, with 4 bases in between. The CDR3 totals 13 residues. TCR beta CDR3 region amplification was performed from RNA transcripts. The HTBI primer set served for first-round RT-PCR of the TCR CDR3. TCRdb reprocessed the multiplex PCR reads with MiXCR, giving one entry per CDR3 protein. The sample shows 280,000 or so distinct CDR3 sequences, nearly 15% of them seen only once. Sequences were obtained from blood. This clonotype was sampled from a woman aged 50 to 65 with Graves' hyperthyroidism that later progressed to Graves' ophthalmopathy. V gene TRBV5-4 combines with J gene TRBJ2-3; D remains ambiguous. The DNA of the CDR3 is TGTGCCAGCAGCTTCCCCAGCACAGATACGCAGTATTTT. It translates to CASSFPSTDTQYF.